This paragraph reports one TCR beta chain. The antigen this receptor binds is unknown. No much larger clone is present one base from it, and per-base qualities are unavailable. The sample originates from a study of blood T cell repertoires in COVID-19 (dated by TCRdb to about 2020). About the study as a whole: Samples from collaborators originated in the United States, Italy and Spain and spanned both the acute and convalescent phases of COVID-19. The prospective study material was composed of cDNA or gDNA derived from T cells, B-cell-depleted T cells, or PBMCs. Subjects who had been exposed to COVID-19, were actively infected with it, or had recovered from it provided the deeply sampled blood TCRbeta repertoires that made up the dataset. The repertoires were made available in a free public database intended to serve as a resource for research on the immune response to SARS-CoV-2. Samples were obtained from the ongoing ImmuneRACE study (first 160 participants) and from some 1,200 subjects provided by 6 global collaborators. The sample metadata nearly always contained a de-identified subject ID, COVID-19 status, age in years and sex. Where HLA class I and class II types were available, the types were taken from metadata supplied by the sample provider, not from assay-based typing. On the study overall, not on this receptor specifically: How much clinical and demographic metadata was included differed by source and by participant, and the metadata was provided uncurated.

There are 14 amino acids in the CDR3, from cysteine to phenylalanine inclusive. The only DNA kept is the CDR3, 42 bases in frame from the first base. Deletion took 0 bases off V and 2 bases off J, with a span of 8 bases between the germline ends. The germline V gene provides CDR1 MNHEY and CDR2 SVGEGT. In the prospective study, participants were about 18 to 100 years old, resided in approximately 22 geographic areas of the United States, and were enrolled through a virtual design. In the prospective study, participants were assigned to cohorts based on the clinical history participants reported in a screening survey and a study questionnaire. ImmuneRACE Cohort 3 recovered participants were defined by two consecutive negative NP/OP PCR tests, healthcare professional clearance, or symptom resolution. In the prospective study, mobile phlebotomists collected whole blood, serum and a nasopharyngeal or oropharyngeal swab from each participant. Over an approximately 2-month period, participants in the prospective study had the option of providing additional blood draws and questionnaires. Prospective study blood samples were shipped either frozen or at room temperature before DNA extraction.

TCRbeta CDR3 regions were amplified from genomic DNA using the immunoSEQ Assay, a bias-controlled multiplex PCR. The authors' pipeline ran thus. The number of nucleated cells in each sample was estimated by amplification of reference gene primers within the assay. To quantify the absolute abundance of each unique TCRbeta CDR3 rearrangement, sequence reads were collapsed and filtered. For each sample, productive Simpson clonality was calculated as the square root of Simpson's diversity index over productive rearrangements. TCRdb provides this immuneACCESS table in a form limited to in-frame rearrangements. Some clones are lacking; in checked studies, under half of them reflect an unresolved V gene, and why the rest are absent is not known. V and J calls and clone size are given by that table; D and trimming were obtained from the DNA. The sample records some 510,000 clones, approximately 88% of which are singletons. The ten largest clones take up approximately 1.8% of the sample.

Source material: PBMCs or T cells enriched from blood (not recorded which). This TCR derives from a woman aged 40-49 years who had recovered from COVID-19. Rearrangement joined TRBV6-2 or TRBV6-3 to TRBJ2-7; matching of 5 bases hints at TRBD2 as the D gene. The DNA is as follows: TGTGCCAGCAGTTACTCGGCTAGCCCCTACGAGCAGTACTTC. Translation gives CASSYSASPYEQYF.